The rows below give T cell receptor beta chains drawn from one sample of a study of OX40 agonist ivuxolimab in advanced cancers. Measured with immunoSEQ multiplex PCR; TCRdb has only the in-frame clones, and not every one. The table has about 50,000 clones, about 79% seen once. Source: CD4+ or CD8+ T cells sorted from blood, taken in a trial of the OX40 agonist ivuxolimab. These receptors originate from an adult with an advanced solid tumor such as melanoma, head and neck, liver or kidney cancer. CDR3s include the opening cysteine and the closing phenylalanine or tryptophan. A D gene is named only where the DNA matches it firmly. Clone size is not always given. Where it is, it says once, few, many or a class for expanded clones.

clone size | J gene | D gene | V gene | CDR3 protein | CDR3 DNA
few | TRBJ2-7 | NA | TRBV7-9 | CASSPPFRQGLHEQYF | TGTGCCAGCAGCCCACCCTTTAGACAGGGACTTCACGAGCAGTACTTC
NA | TRBJ2-7 | TRBD1 | TRBV6-5 | CASSYRDSDYEQYF | TGTGCCAGCAGTTACCGGGACAGCGACTACGAGCAGTACTTC
NA | TRBJ2-3 | TRBD2 | TRBV2 | CASSERAGRGVGDTQYF | TGTGCCAGCAGTGAAAGGGCCGGCCGGGGGGTTGGCGATACGCAGTATTTT
NA | TRBJ1-2 | NA | TRBV2 | CASTIEVQGWGYTF | TGTGCCAGCACCATCGAGGTGCAGGGCTGGGGCTACACCTTC
NA | TRBJ2-1 | TRBD1 | TRBV6-5 | CASSYGTGVYNEQFF | TGTGCCAGCAGTTACGGGACAGGGGTCTACAATGAGCAGTTCTTC
NA | TRBJ1-2 | TRBD1 | TRBV6-5 | CASSPRQGGGYTF | TGTGCCAGCAGCCCTAGACAGGGCGGTGGCTACACCTTC
NA | TRBJ1-4 | NA | TRBV7-3 | CASSRTGGRSEKLFF | TGTGCCAGCAGCCGAACTGGGGGACGGAGTGAAAAACTGTTTTTT
NA | TRBJ1-6 | NA | TRBV6-1 | CASRSESSYNSPLHF | TGTGCCAGCAGATCAGAGAGCTCCTATAATTCACCCCTCCACTTT
NA | TRBJ1-1 | NA | TRBV11-1 | CASSLRENTEAFF | TGTGCCAGCAGCTTGAGAGAGAACACTGAAGCTTTCTTT
NA | TRBJ2-7 | TRBD2 | TRBV7-9 | CASTKMGGSGTEQYF | TGTGCCAGCACCAAAATGGGGGGGTCAGGGACCGAGCAGTACTTC
NA | TRBJ1-2 | NA | TRBV11-2 | CASSLSQVNNYGYTF | TGTGCCAGCAGCTTAAGCCAGGTGAACAACTATGGCTACACCTTC
once | TRBJ1-4 | NA | TRBV4-2 | CASSQQQGLANEKLFF | TGTGCCAGCAGCCAACAGCAGGGGCTGGCTAATGAAAAACTGTTTTTT
NA | TRBJ1-3 | TRBD1 | TRBV7-3 | CASSDRVGNTIYF | TGTGCCAGCAGCGACAGGGTTGGAAACACCATATATTTT
once | TRBJ1-2 | NA | TRBV25-1 | CASSRSGTLNYGYTF | TGTGCCAGCAGTCGAAGCGGGACACTGAACTATGGCTACACCTTC
NA | TRBJ2-5 | NA | TRBV6-9 | CASSYPGRETQYF | TGTGCCAGCAGTTATCCAGGGAGGGAGACCCAGTACTTC
NA | TRBJ2-3 | TRBD2 | TRBV6-4 | CASSRLAGGTDTQYF | TGTGCCAGCAGCCGACTAGCGGGGGGCACAGATACGCAGTATTTT
NA | TRBJ2-7 | NA | TRBV6-1 | CASKGEPSGSYEQYF | TGTGCCAGCAAGGGGGAGCCTAGCGGTTCCTACGAGCAGTACTTC
NA | TRBJ2-3 | NA | TRBV7-9 | CASGLTDTQYF | TGTGCCAGCGGGCTCACAGATACGCAGTATTTT
NA | TRBJ1-5 | TRBD1 | TRBV7-2 | CASSLSGTGANQPQHF | TGTGCCAGCAGCTTATCCGGGACAGGAGCCAATCAGCCCCAGCATTTT
NA | TRBJ1-5 | TRBD1 | TRBV7-8 | CASSQDRGVGQPQHF | TGTGCCAGCAGCCAGGACAGGGGTGTCGGTCAGCCCCAGCATTTT